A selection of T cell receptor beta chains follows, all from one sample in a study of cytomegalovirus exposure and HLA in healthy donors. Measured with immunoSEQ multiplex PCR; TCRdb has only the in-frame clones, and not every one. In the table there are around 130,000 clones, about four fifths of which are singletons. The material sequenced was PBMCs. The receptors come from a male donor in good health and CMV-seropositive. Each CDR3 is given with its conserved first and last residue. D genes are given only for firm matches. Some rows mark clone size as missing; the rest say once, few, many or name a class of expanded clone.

DNA: TGTGCCAGCGGATCCGGGACAGCGCTTGAAAAACTGTTTTTT; CDR3: CASGSGTALEKLFF; D: TRBD1; V: TRBV28; size: -; J: TRBJ1-4
DNA: TGTGCCTGGAGCCCCGGGACAGGGGGCGATTCACCCCTCCACTTT; CDR3: CAWSPGTGGDSPLHF; D: TRBD1; V: TRBV30; size: -; J: TRBJ1-6
DNA: TGTGCCATCAGTGAGCGGTTGGGGATAGCGGGAGTTACAGATACGCAGTATTTT; CDR3: CAISERLGIAGVTDTQYF; D: TRBD2; V: TRBV10-3; size: -; J: TRBJ2-3
DNA: TGTGCCAGCAGTGTACCCAAACAAGCGGGATTCTCCTACAATGAGCAGTTCTTC; CDR3: CASSVPKQAGFSYNEQFF; D: TRBD2; V: TRBV2; size: few; J: TRBJ2-1
DNA: TGTGCCAGCAGCTTGTTCGAACAGTACAATGAGCAGTTCTTC; CDR3: CASSLFEQYNEQFF; D: -; V: TRBV5-4; size: once; J: TRBJ2-1
DNA: TGTGCCAGCAATCGAGAGGCCCGAACAGATACGCAGTATTTT; CDR3: CASNREARTDTQYF; D: -; V: TRBV9; size: -; J: TRBJ2-3
DNA: TGTGCCTGGAGCCCAAAGGGGGCCGGGCTCGACGAGCAGTACTTC; CDR3: CAWSPKGAGLDEQYF; D: TRBD1; V: TRBV30; size: -; J: TRBJ2-7
DNA: TGTGCCAGCAGCTTTGAGCCCCCGGAGGGAAACACCATATATTTT; CDR3: CASSFEPPEGNTIYF; D: -; V: TRBV7-9; size: -; J: TRBJ1-3
DNA: TGTGCCAGCAGCGTAACTGGTTTCACTGAAGCTTTCTTT; CDR3: CASSVTGFTEAFF; D: -; V: TRBV9; size: -; J: TRBJ1-1
DNA: TGTGCCATCAGTGGACCGGGACTAGCGGGCGCCTGCACAGATACGCAGTATTTT; CDR3: CAISGPGLAGACTDTQYF; D: TRBD2; V: TRBV10-3; size: -; J: TRBJ2-3
DNA: TGTGCCAGCAACCGGAGGGGGGGCGCGTGGGAGGGCTACACCTTC; CDR3: CASNRRGGAWEGYTF; D: -; V: TRBV2; size: -; J: TRBJ1-2
DNA: TGTGCCAGTAGTATTTTAGCGGGGAGACCTAATGAAAAACTGTTTTTT; CDR3: CASSILAGRPNEKLFF; D: -; V: TRBV19; size: -; J: TRBJ1-4
DNA: TGTGCCAGCAGTTACTCGAATAGGGGTGGGACCTACGAGCAGTACTTC; CDR3: CASSYSNRGGTYEQYF; D: -; V: TRBV6-5; size: -; J: TRBJ2-7
DNA: TGTGCCAGCAAATGGGGACAGGGTAATCAGCCCCAGCATTTT; CDR3: CASKWGQGNQPQHF; D: TRBD1; V: TRBV28; size: -; J: TRBJ1-5
DNA: TGTGCCAGCAGCTCCACAGGCAGGGTCCGGAACACTGAAGCTTTCTTT; CDR3: CASSSTGRVRNTEAFF; D: -; V: TRBV7-2; size: -; J: TRBJ1-1
DNA: TGTGCCAGCAGCTACCACCTGGAGGGGGCCGCCAAAAACATTCAGTACTTC; CDR3: CASSYHLEGAAKNIQYF; D: -; V: TRBV7-9; size: -; J: TRBJ2-4